A single sample gave rise to the 14 T cell receptor beta chains below, sequenced in a study of cytomegalovirus exposure and HLA in healthy donors. PCR was performed using 60 Vbeta and 13 Jbeta primers. Repertoires were generated with immunoSEQ multiplex PCR, while TCRdb's copy carries only in-frame clones and drops some. The profile shows under 200,000 clones, around three quarters of them singletons. Material: PBMCs. The receptors come from a man in his thirties or forties in good health and CMV-seropositive.

V and J are TRBV27 and TRBJ1-2; D is uncertain. This CDR3 spans 15 amino acids. Looked up from germline, CDR1 is MNHEY and CDR2 is SMNVEV (reference sequence). Deletions cut 2 bases from V and 4 bases from J, with 14 bases between. CDR3 loop: CASSLSGVAGYGYTF. The CDR3 DNA reads TGTGCCAGCAGTTTAAGTGGGGTGGCGGGCTATGGCTACACCTTC.

The CDR3 reads CASSPRRGRGYTF. The CDR3 nucleotides read TGTGCCAGCAGCCCGCGCAGGGGCAGAGGCTACACCTTC. The rearrangement links TRBV5-6 to TRBJ1-2; D perhaps matches TRBD1 (6 bases). Germline V gene lookup returns CDR1 SGHDT and CDR2 YYEEEE. The CDR3 contains 13 residues. Between the trimmed V and J ends, which lost 4 bases and 8 bases, there was a span of 15 bases. Supplemented by reference TRBV5-6 and TRBJ1-2, the full variable domain reads DAGVTQSPTHLIKTRGQQVTLRCSPKSGHDTVSWYQQALGQGPQFIFQYYEEEERQRGNFPDRFSGHQFPNYSSELNVNALLLGDSALYLCASSPRRGRGYTFGSGTRLTVV.

The rearrangement links TRBV7-6 to TRBJ1-3, with TRBD1 matching over 9 bases. This CDR3 is built from 14 residues. Unmatched junction bases numbered 4, after V lost 3 bases and J lost 7 bases. Germline CDR1 reads SGHVS; CDR2 reads FNYEAQ. CDR3 region: CASSLWTGANTIYF. In DNA form, the CDR3 reads TGTGCCAGCAGCTTGTGGACAGGGGCTAACACCATATATTTT. Full variable domain (outside the CDR3, taken from reference TRBV7-6 and TRBJ1-3): GAGVSQSPRYKVTKRGQDVALRCDPISGHVSLYWYRQALGQGPEFLTYFNYEAQQDKSGLPNDRFSAERPEGSISTLTIQRTEQRDSAMYRCASSLWTGANTIYFGEGSWLTVV.

V is TRBV6-6 and J is TRBJ2-1; tentative D call: TRBD1 (6 bases). Germline values: CDR1 MNHNY, CDR2 SVGAGI (reference sequence). The CDR3 extends over 12 amino acids. V was clipped by 4 bases and J by 5 bases, with 6 bases between them. CDR3 bases: TGTGCCAGCAGTTCAGGGGACAATGAGCAGTTCTTC. It specifies CASSSGDNEQFF.

The chain combines TRBV7-2 with TRBJ2-3, with a possible D match to TRBD2 (6 bases). The CDR3 extends over 16 amino acids. The V gene's germline CDR1 is SGHTA and CDR2 FQGNSA. V was trimmed by 5 bases and J by 6 bases, leaving 21 bases between them. The CDR3 reads CASSPQAGWGMDTQYF. DNA for the CDR3: TGTGCCAGCAGCCCCCAGGCGGGGTGGGGAATGGATACGCAGTATTTT.

This rearrangement joins TRBV28 to TRBJ2-1; 11 bases are shared with TRBD2. CDR1 MDHEN and CDR2 SYDVKM come from the germline V gene. CDR3 size: 14 residues. The V gene end was trimmed by 5 bases and the J gene end by 5 bases; junction bases not matched to a gene: 2. In DNA, the CDR3 is TGTGCCAGCAGTGGGACTAGCGGCCACAATGAGCAGTTCTTC. It yields the protein CASSGTSGHNEQFF.

The chain uses TRBV6-5 and TRBJ1-2, with D maybe TRBD1 (5 bases). The germline V gene has CDR1 MNHEY and CDR2 SVGAGI. The CDR3 consists of 13 residues. V was shortened by 6 bases and J by 7 bases, with 15 bases between the two germline ends. CDR3 bases: TGTGCCAGCAGCCACCGCAGGGCTGGTGGCTACACCTTC. It encodes CASSHRRAGGYTF.

The rearrangement uses TRBV29-1 and TRBJ2-4; perhaps TRBD2 as D (6 bases). The ends were cut back, 5 bases at V and 6 bases at J, with 17 bases in the middle. Germline CDR1 and CDR2: SQVTM and ANQGSEA. This CDR3 is 14 amino acids long. CDR3 region: CSVRHSGRRNIQYF. CDR3 DNA sequence: TGCAGCGTTCGCCATTCAGGGAGGAGAAACATTCAGTACTTC. Looking up the rest from reference TRBV29-1 and TRBJ2-4 gives the full variable domain: SAVISQKPSRDICQRGTSLTIQCQVDSQVTMMFWYRQQPGQSLTLIATANQGSEATYESGFVIDKFPISRPNLTFSTLTVSNMSPEDSSIYLCSVRHSGRRNIQYFGAGTRLSVL.

The V gene is TRBV6-5, the J gene TRBJ1-2; D is ambiguous. The length of the CDR3 is 13 residues. CDR1 and CDR2 (germline): MNHEY, SVGAGI. Trimming stripped 2 bases from V and 4 bases from J, with 8 bases between. DNA of the CDR3: TGTGCCAGCAGTTACGCGGGGATCTATGGCTACACCTTC. Its protein is CASSYAGIYGYTF.

The chain couples TRBV29-1 to TRBJ1-2; D uncertain. Germline assignment: CDR1 SQVTM and CDR2 ANQGSEA. Trimming took 4 bases from V and 0 from J, leaving 9 bases between them. The CDR3 consists of 13 residues. In nucleotides, the CDR3 is TGCAGCGTTGTTATCGGGACTAACTATGGCTACACCTTC. Residues: CSVVIGTNYGYTF.

The chain recombines TRBV5-1 with TRBJ1-3, with 8 bases aligning to TRBD1. V gave up 4 bases and J gave up 1 base; unmatched junction bases: 4. CDR1 SGHRS and CDR2 YFSETQ come from the germline V gene. The CDR3 has 15 amino acids. The CDR3 loop is CASSNGTGSGNTIYF. The DNA for the CDR3 is TGCGCCAGCAGCAATGGGACAGGATCTGGAAACACCATATATTTT.

The count of this clone is one. The rearrangement links TRBV25-1 to TRBJ1-2, with D perhaps TRBD1 (6 bases). Trimming pared 11 bases from V and 6 bases from J, leaving 16 bases between. Germline V CDR1 and CDR2: MGHDK, SYGVNS. The CDR3 has 12 amino acids. The CDR3 sequence: CAGPAGVHGYTF. Here the CDR3 DNA reads TGTGCCGGCCCGGCAGGGGTACATGGCTACACCTTC.

This clone has a single count. The chain carries TRBV5-6 and TRBJ1-3, with 8 bases lining up with TRBD1. Germline V gives CDR1 SGHDT, CDR2 YYEEEE. The CDR3 has 14 amino acids. The V and J ends lost 5 bases and 2 bases, in that order; junction bases with no gene match: 3. CDR3 region: CASSPRGPGNTIYF. The CDR3 region has the DNA TGTGCCAGCAGTCCCAGGGGGCCTGGAAACACCATATATTTT.

The chain combines TRBV15 with TRBJ1-4; D perhaps matches TRBD1 (5 bases). V lost 0 bases, J lost 5 bases, and 10 bases lay in between. The CDR3 is 15 amino acids. In germline, CDR1 is LNHNV, CDR2 YYDKDF (reference sequence). CDR3 nucleotides: TGTGCCACCAGCAGAGACTGGTCAGGGAATGAAAAACTGTTTTTT. Its protein is CATSRDWSGNEKLFF.